These T cell receptor beta chains were read from a single sample in a study of patients with pleural tuberculosis. Via MiXCR, TCRdb re-called the reads, giving one row per CDR3 protein. The sample consists of around 49,000 distinct CDR3 sequences, approximately 7.9% of them appearing once. The receptors were gathered from a human donor with pleural tuberculosis. CDR3s include the opening cysteine and the closing phenylalanine or tryptophan. A D gene is named only where the DNA matches it firmly. Some rows mark clone size as missing; the rest say once, few, many or name a class of expanded clone.

>many|13|TRBJ1-1|-|TRBV2
CASNFLMNTEAFF
TGTGCCAGCAACTTTCTCATGAACACTGAAGCTTTCTTT
>many|14|TRBJ2-1|TRBD2|TRBV29-1
CSVESSSGIREQFF
TGCAGCGTTGAATCGTCTAGCGGGATTCGTGAGCAGTTCTTC
>-|16|TRBJ2-3|-|TRBV21-1
CASSSGLAASTDTQYF
TGTGCCAGCAGTTCGGGACTAGCAGCTAGCACAGATACGCAGTATTTT
>many|13|TRBJ1-2|-|TRBV27
CASSVDRNYGYTF
TGTGCCAGCAGTGTTGACAGGAACTATGGCTACACCTTC
>many|14|TRBJ2-1|TRBD2|TRBV20-1
CSAREPSGTNEQFF
TGCAGTGCTAGAGAGCCTAGCGGGACGAATGAGCAGTTCTTC
>-|13|TRBJ1-2|-|TRBV4-3
CASIQEAGDGYTF
TGCGCCAGCATCCAAGAGGCGGGGGACGGCTACACCTTC
>-|16|TRBJ2-2|TRBD1|TRBV12-3/TRBV12-4
CASSFPGGPNTGELFF
TGTGCCAGCAGTTTCCCAGGGGGCCCGAACACCGGGGAGCTGTTTTTT
>many|15|TRBJ2-3|TRBD2|TRBV11-1
CASSVIAGFPHTQYF
TGTGCCAGCAGCGTTATAGCGGGATTTCCGCATACGCAGTATTTT
>-|16|TRBJ2-1|TRBD2|TRBV12-3/TRBV12-4
CASSRRGLAIYNEQFF
TGTGCCAGCAGTCGACGAGGACTAGCGATTTACAATGAGCAGTTCTTC
>-|14|TRBJ2-7|TRBD1|TRBV18
CASSSGQGYSEQYF
TGTGCCAGCTCGAGCGGACAGGGTTACTCCGAGCAGTACTTC
>many|15|TRBJ1-2|TRBD1|TRBV4-1
CASSQGTGLAYGYTF
TGCGCCAGCAGCCAAGGGACAGGTTTGGCCTATGGCTACACCTTC
>many|16|TRBJ2-3|TRBD1|TRBV4-1
CASSQDRDRSTDTQYF
TGCGCCAGCAGCCAAGATAGGGACAGAAGCACAGATACGCAGTATTTT
>many|13|TRBJ1-1|-|TRBV11-1
CASSLVGNTEAFF
TGTGCCAGCAGCTTAGTGGGGAACACTGAAGCTTTCTTT
>many|14|TRBJ2-1|TRBD2|TRBV12-3/TRBV12-4
CASRLAGGVNEQFF
TGTGCCAGCAGACTAGCGGGAGGAGTCAATGAGCAGTTCTTC
>many|16|TRBJ1-2|-|TRBV19
CASSIVTVRPVYGYTF
TGTGCCAGTAGTATAGTAACGGTCCGTCCGGTCTATGGCTACACCTTC